These T cell receptor beta chains were read from a single sample in a study of shared clonotypes between healthy human individuals. The protocol was immunoSEQ multiplex PCR, while the TCRdb copy is restricted to in-frame clones and leaves out a portion. The sample has 750,000 to 1,000,000 clones, about 91% seen once. Sequenced sample: naive CD8+ T cells sorted from blood. The origin of the receptors is a man aged 25 to 45 in good health. Each CDR3 is given with its conserved first and last residue. Fields, in order: D gene, V gene, clone size, J gene, CDR3 DNA, CDR3 protein. A D gene is named only where the DNA matches it firmly. Clone size is stated in some rows and not others, as once, few, many or a class when expanded.

d_gene: .
v_gene: TRBV4-1
abundance: .
j_gene: TRBJ2-3
CDR3nt: TGCGCCAGCAGCCAAGTAGTGGGGAGGGATACGCAGTATTTT
CDR3aa: CASSQVVGRDTQYF

d_gene: .
v_gene: TRBV5-4
abundance: .
j_gene: TRBJ1-1
CDR3nt: TGTGCCAGCAGCCGTTATTTGGGCGCTGAAGCTTTCTTT
CDR3aa: CASSRYLGAEAFF

d_gene: TRBD2
v_gene: TRBV5-1
abundance: .
j_gene: TRBJ2-3
CDR3nt: TGCGCCAGCAGCTTATTAGCGGGAGGGCCAGATACGCAGTATTTT
CDR3aa: CASSLLAGGPDTQYF

d_gene: .
v_gene: TRBV7-9
abundance: .
j_gene: TRBJ2-7
CDR3nt: TGTGCCAGCAGCACCTGGGACACCTCCTACGAGCAGTACTTC
CDR3aa: CASSTWDTSYEQYF

d_gene: .
v_gene: TRBV10-2
abundance: .
j_gene: TRBJ1-2
CDR3nt: TGCGCCAGCAGTGAATACGCGGAGAATCCATATGGCTACACCTTC
CDR3aa: CASSEYAENPYGYTF

d_gene: .
v_gene: TRBV7-9
abundance: .
j_gene: TRBJ2-7
CDR3nt: TGTGCCAGCAGCCCAGAAGGGGTCCTCTCCTACGAGCAGTACTTC
CDR3aa: CASSPEGVLSYEQYF

d_gene: .
v_gene: TRBV5-1
abundance: .
j_gene: TRBJ2-5
CDR3nt: TGCGCCAGCAGCAGACGGATCCAAGAGACCCAGTACTTC
CDR3aa: CASSRRIQETQYF

d_gene: TRBD1
v_gene: TRBV29-1
abundance: .
j_gene: TRBJ2-5
CDR3nt: TGCAGCGTCAGGGGGCAAGAGACCCAGTACTTC
CDR3aa: CSVRGQETQYF

d_gene: TRBD2
v_gene: TRBV7-9
abundance: .
j_gene: TRBJ2-7
CDR3nt: TGTGCCAGCAGCACATTGACTAGCGGGAGTTTCCACGAGCAGTACTTC
CDR3aa: CASSTLTSGSFHEQYF

d_gene: .
v_gene: TRBV27
abundance: .
j_gene: TRBJ2-1
CDR3nt: TGTGCCAGCAGTTTAAGCGTTTACAATGAGCAGTTCTTC
CDR3aa: CASSLSVYNEQFF

d_gene: .
v_gene: TRBV4-1
abundance: .
j_gene: TRBJ2-7
CDR3nt: TGCGCCAGCAGCTACGACATCTCCTACGAGCAGTACTTC
CDR3aa: CASSYDISYEQYF

d_gene: TRBD2
v_gene: TRBV27
abundance: once
j_gene: TRBJ2-1
CDR3nt: TGTGCCAGCAGTTCCCAGACTAGCTATGAGCAGTTCTTC
CDR3aa: CASSSQTSYEQFF

d_gene: .
v_gene: TRBV11-2
abundance: .
j_gene: TRBJ2-5
CDR3nt: TGTGCCAGCAGCCCCGAGTTGGGAGGAGAGACCCAGTACTTC
CDR3aa: CASSPELGGETQYF

d_gene: .
v_gene: TRBV6-6
abundance: .
j_gene: TRBJ2-2
CDR3nt: TGTGCCAGCAGTTACGCCGCTAGCGCTGGCATCGGGGAGCTGTTTTTT
CDR3aa: CASSYAASAGIGELFF

d_gene: .
v_gene: TRBV6-6
abundance: .
j_gene: TRBJ1-1
CDR3nt: TGTGCCAGCAGTTACTCGGGGTCTGAAGCTTTCTTT
CDR3aa: CASSYSGSEAFF

d_gene: TRBD1
v_gene: TRBV5-1
abundance: few
j_gene: TRBJ1-2
CDR3nt: TGCGCCAGCAGCCAGGACAGGACTAACTATGGCTACACCTTC
CDR3aa: CASSQDRTNYGYTF

d_gene: .
v_gene: TRBV28
abundance: .
j_gene: TRBJ1-1
CDR3nt: TGTGCCAGCAGTGGTATCTGGTCTGGCACTGAAGCTTTCTTT
CDR3aa: CASSGIWSGTEAFF

d_gene: .
v_gene: TRBV29-1
abundance: .
j_gene: TRBJ2-1
CDR3nt: TGCAGCGTTCCTAGCGCCTCCTACAATGAGCAGTTCTTC
CDR3aa: CSVPSASYNEQFF

d_gene: .
v_gene: TRBV18
abundance: .
j_gene: TRBJ2-3
CDR3nt: TGTGCCAGCTCGCCACCCTTTGGGGGAGGAGCAGATACGCAGTATTTT
CDR3aa: CASSPPFGGGADTQYF

d_gene: .
v_gene: TRBV2
abundance: .
j_gene: TRBJ2-7
CDR3nt: TGTGCCAGCAGCTTACAGGGGACTGTCTACGAGCAGTACTTC
CDR3aa: CASSLQGTVYEQYF

d_gene: .
v_gene: TRBV6-6
abundance: once
j_gene: TRBJ2-7
CDR3nt: TGTGCCAGCAGTTTACGGGCGGGATCATATGAGCAGTACTTC
CDR3aa: CASSLRAGSYEQYF

d_gene: TRBD1
v_gene: TRBV11-2
abundance: .
j_gene: TRBJ1-5
CDR3nt: TGTGCCAGCAGCTTCAGGACAGGGGATAATCAGCCCCAGCATTTT
CDR3aa: CASSFRTGDNQPQHF

d_gene: TRBD1
v_gene: TRBV5-4
abundance: .
j_gene: TRBJ1-2
CDR3nt: TGTGCCAGCAGCTTTACGGACAGGGCTTCCCCCTATGGCTACACCTTC
CDR3aa: CASSFTDRASPYGYTF

d_gene: TRBD1
v_gene: TRBV28
abundance: .
j_gene: TRBJ2-6
CDR3nt: TGTGCCAGCAGCTTCCTAGGTTTAGGGACAGGGGACTCTGGGGCCAACGTCCTGACTTTC
CDR3aa: CASSFLGLGTGDSGANVLTF

d_gene: .
v_gene: TRBV15
abundance: .
j_gene: TRBJ2-7
CDR3nt: TGTGCCACCAGCGACGTTGGTGACGAGCAGTACTTC
CDR3aa: CATSDVGDEQYF

d_gene: .
v_gene: TRBV28
abundance: .
j_gene: TRBJ2-7
CDR3nt: TGTGCCAGCAGATTTTGGTGGGCAAGCTCCTACGAGCAGTACTTC
CDR3aa: CASRFWWASSYEQYF

d_gene: .
v_gene: TRBV27
abundance: .
j_gene: TRBJ2-3
CDR3nt: TGTGCCAGCAGTTCCCGACTAGTAGCAGATGCGCAGTATTTT
CDR3aa: CASSSRLVADAQYF

d_gene: TRBD2
v_gene: TRBV11-2
abundance: .
j_gene: TRBJ2-1
CDR3nt: TGTGCCAGCAGCTTTACGGCAGCGGGAGGATCCGAGCAGTTCTTC
CDR3aa: CASSFTAAGGSEQFF

d_gene: .
v_gene: TRBV6-5
abundance: few
j_gene: TRBJ1-1
CDR3nt: TGTGCCAGCAGTTACTCGGGGGGGAACACTGAAGCTTTCTTT
CDR3aa: CASSYSGGNTEAFF

d_gene: TRBD2
v_gene: TRBV13
abundance: .
j_gene: TRBJ2-7
CDR3nt: TGTGCCAGCAGCCCCATAGCCTCGGGACTAGCCCCTTACGAGCAGTACTTC
CDR3aa: CASSPIASGLAPYEQYF

d_gene: .
v_gene: TRBV4-1
abundance: .
j_gene: TRBJ2-1
CDR3nt: TGCGCCAGCAGCCAAGAATCGCCCTACAATGAGCAGTTCTTC
CDR3aa: CASSQESPYNEQFF

d_gene: TRBD2
v_gene: TRBV28
abundance: .
j_gene: TRBJ2-1
CDR3nt: TGTGCCAGCAGTAGCGGGACTAGATCTCGATTCGATGAGCAGTTCTTC
CDR3aa: CASSSGTRSRFDEQFF

d_gene: .
v_gene: TRBV7-2
abundance: .
j_gene: TRBJ2-3
CDR3nt: TGTGCCAGCAGCTCTACAGGAGGGCGGGATACGCAGTATTTT
CDR3aa: CASSSTGGRDTQYF

d_gene: TRBD2
v_gene: TRBV7-9
abundance: .
j_gene: TRBJ2-1
CDR3nt: TGTGCCAGCAGCTCCGGGACTATGGGCTCCTACAATGAGCAGTTCTTC
CDR3aa: CASSSGTMGSYNEQFF

d_gene: .
v_gene: TRBV4-1
abundance: .
j_gene: TRBJ2-2
CDR3nt: TGCGCCAGCAGCCAAGGATACACCGGGGAGCTGTTTTTT
CDR3aa: CASSQGYTGELFF

d_gene: .
v_gene: TRBV7-6
abundance: .
j_gene: TRBJ2-1
CDR3nt: TGTGCCAGCAGCTTACGTGGGGCCAGCTCCTACAATGAGCAGTTCTTC
CDR3aa: CASSLRGASSYNEQFF

d_gene: .
v_gene: TRBV7-2
abundance: once
j_gene: TRBJ1-5
CDR3nt: TGTGCCAGCAGCTTAGTTTCGGGGGCGGCAAATCAGCCCCAGCATTTT
CDR3aa: CASSLVSGAANQPQHF

d_gene: .
v_gene: TRBV6-5
abundance: .
j_gene: TRBJ1-4
CDR3nt: TGTGCCAGCAGTTACTCGACCGGGGGGTATAATGAAAAACTGTTTTTT
CDR3aa: CASSYSTGGYNEKLFF

d_gene: .
v_gene: TRBV5-8
abundance: .
j_gene: TRBJ2-7
CDR3nt: TGTGCCAGCAGCTTGGGCCCCCCAACCTACGAGCAGTACTTC
CDR3aa: CASSLGPPTYEQYF

d_gene: TRBD2
v_gene: TRBV7-9
abundance: .
j_gene: TRBJ2-7
CDR3nt: TGTGCCAGCAGCCTTACGGGACTAGCGGGTTCCTACGAGCAGTACTTC
CDR3aa: CASSLTGLAGSYEQYF

d_gene: TRBD2
v_gene: TRBV5-1
abundance: .
j_gene: TRBJ2-5
CDR3nt: TGCGCCAGCAGCGGGGAGGGACTAGCGGCACAAGAGACCCAGTACTTC
CDR3aa: CASSGEGLAAQETQYF

d_gene: TRBD2
v_gene: TRBV27
abundance: .
j_gene: TRBJ2-1
CDR3nt: TGTGCCAGCAGTTCCGCCCTGAGCGGGAGGGCCATGGGGGAGCAGTTCTTC
CDR3aa: CASSSALSGRAMGEQFF

d_gene: .
v_gene: TRBV7-2
abundance: .
j_gene: TRBJ2-4
CDR3nt: TGTGCCAGCAGCTCCCTAGCCCAGACAGTCGACTTC
CDR3aa: CASSSLAQTVDF